Included here is one TCR beta chain sequence, with context. The CDR3 is 15 amino acids. Trimming cost V 0 bases and J 6 bases, with 10 bases left between them. CDR1 SGHDT and CDR2 YYEEEE come from the germline V gene. Generated by immunoSEQ multiplex PCR, the TCRdb table keeps only in-frame clones and is missing some. The data show roughly 29,000 clones, about 82% seen once. This sample stems from a study of monozygotic twins with cystic fibrosis. Material: blood. The source of this sequence is a girl aged 2-10 years with cystic fibrosis. The chain recombines TRBV5-6 with TRBJ1-6; TRBD1 is a possible D gene (5 bases). The chain's CDR3 is CASSLVGQGNSPLHF. CDR3 sequence (DNA): TGTGCCAGCAGCTTGGTGGGGCAGGGTAATTCACCCCTCCACTTT.